This is a list of T cell receptor beta chains from one sample in a study of post-analysis software for immune sequencing data. Each CDR3 protein is one row after TCRdb ran MiXCR on the PCR reads. The profile shows hundreds of thousands of distinct CDR3 sequences, 53% of them singletons. Sample: blood. Source of these receptors: a girl under 18 with multiple sclerosis. Each CDR3 is given with its conserved first and last residue. The D gene is left open where the match is weak. Clone size is shown for a subset of rows, as once, few, many or a class of expanded clone.

-	TRBJ1-5	TRBV12-3/TRBV12-4	-	TGTGCCAGCAGTCCTACGAGTAAACAGGGAAGCAATCAGCCCCAGCATTTT	CASSPTSKQGSNQPQHF
TRBD2	TRBJ2-7	TRBV14	-	TGTGCCAGCAGCCCAATTAGCGGGAGGGACGAGCAGTACTTC	CASSPISGRDEQYF
-	TRBJ1-1	TRBV15	-	TGTGCCACCAGCAGAGATCGGGGCCAGGGCGCTGAAGCTTTCTTT	CATSRDRGQGAEAFF
TRBD2	TRBJ2-3	TRBV20-1	-	TGCAGTGCTCATACGGGCGGGAGGGCCCTCTCGGATACGCAGTATTTT	CSAHTGGRALSDTQYF
TRBD1	TRBJ2-5	TRBV4-1	few	TGCGCCAGCAGCCAAGTACAGGGGGAGACCCAGTACTTC	CASSQVQGETQYF
-	TRBJ1-1	TRBV27	-	TGTGCCAGCAGTTATTCGATGAGAGCGAACACTGAAGCTTTCTTT	CASSYSMRANTEAFF
TRBD2	TRBJ2-3	TRBV12-5	few	TGTGCTAGTGGTTTGCCCGTCGGGACTAGCGGGAGAGGGGGAGGCACAGATACGCAGTATTTT	CASGLPVGTSGRGGGTDTQYF
-	TRBJ2-7	TRBV10-2	few	TGCGCCAGCAGTGAGGGGGACCACTCCTACGAGCAGTACTTC	CASSEGDHSYEQYF
TRBD2	TRBJ2-7	TRBV7-9	-	TGTGCCAGCAGCTTAGCGCTTGGTAGCGGGAGGGGCTCCTACGAGCAGTACTTC	CASSLALGSGRGSYEQYF
-	TRBJ1-2	TRBV7-2	few	TGTGCCAGCAGCCTAACCTACGACAGCGCTAACTATGGCTACACCTTC	CASSLTYDSANYGYTF
TRBD1	TRBJ2-7	TRBV6-1	-	TGTGCCAGCAGTGAGACAGGGGATCAGTACTTC	CASSETGDQYF
TRBD2	TRBJ2-3	TRBV7-3	-	TGTGCCAGCAGCCGGGGACTAGCGGGACGAGCAGATACGCAGTATTTT	CASSRGLAGRADTQYF
TRBD2	TRBJ2-2	TRBV7-3	few	TGTGCCAGCACCAGACTAGCGGGCACCGGGGAGCTGTTTTTT	CASTRLAGTGELFF
-	TRBJ2-3	TRBV5-1	-	TGCGCCAGCAGCCCGTCAATCAACCCCAACGTAGATACGCAGTATTTT	CASSPSINPNVDTQYF